Detailed here is one T cell receptor beta chain. This sample was taken from a study of tumor and adjacent non-tumor tissue in lung cancer. A modified ARM-PCR protocol with three rounds of nested PCR amplified TCRbeta. TCRdb fed the multiplex PCR reads into MiXCR, producing one record per CDR3 protein. The profile shows 60,000 to 100,000 distinct CDR3 sequences, less than 85% of them singletons. CDR3 length equals 15 residues. The V end was cut by 8 bases, the J end by 16 bases, with 30 bases between. This sample's RNA came from whole unsorted tissue. This non-tumor lung sample came from over 3 cm beyond the tumor edge.

This TCR derives from a man between 65 and 85 years old with non-small cell lung cancer. This rearrangement joins TRBV12-3 or TRBV12-4 to TRBJ2-1; D is possibly TRBD2 (5 bases). Sequenced input: distant non-tumor lung tissue. The chain's CDR3 is CASGLSSFSYNERFF. Here the CDR3 DNA reads TGTGCCAGCGGACTCTCTAGCTTCTCCTACAATGAGCGATTCTTC.